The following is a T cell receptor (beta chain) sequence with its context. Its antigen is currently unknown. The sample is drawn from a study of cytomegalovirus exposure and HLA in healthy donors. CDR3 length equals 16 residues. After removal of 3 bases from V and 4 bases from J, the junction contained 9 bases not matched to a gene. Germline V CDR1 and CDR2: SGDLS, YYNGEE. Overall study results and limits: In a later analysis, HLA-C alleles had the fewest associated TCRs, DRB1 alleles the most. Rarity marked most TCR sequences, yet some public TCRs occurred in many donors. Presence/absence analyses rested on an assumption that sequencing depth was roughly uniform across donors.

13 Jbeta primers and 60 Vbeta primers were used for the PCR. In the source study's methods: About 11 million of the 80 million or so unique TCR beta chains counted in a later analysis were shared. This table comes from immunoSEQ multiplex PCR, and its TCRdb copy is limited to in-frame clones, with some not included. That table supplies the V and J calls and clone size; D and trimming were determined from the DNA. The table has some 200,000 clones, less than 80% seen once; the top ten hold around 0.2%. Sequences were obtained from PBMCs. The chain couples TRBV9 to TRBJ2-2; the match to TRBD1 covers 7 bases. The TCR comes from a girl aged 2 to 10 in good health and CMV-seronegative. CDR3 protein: CASSGPGQPSTGELFF. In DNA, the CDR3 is TGTGCCAGCAGCGGACCGGGACAGCCTTCCACCGGGGAGCTGTTTTTT.